The rows below give T cell receptor beta chains drawn from one sample of a study of blood T cell repertoires in COVID-19. Generated by immunoSEQ multiplex PCR, the TCRdb table keeps only in-frame clones and is missing some. This repertoire shows some 73,000 clones, 65% to 90% found once; its top ten account for 9.6%. The sample consisted of peripheral blood. The receptor set was obtained from a man in his fifties with COVID-19, enrolled during active disease. Both conserved end residues are part of each CDR3. The D gene is left open where the match is weak. For some rows the clone size is stated as once, few or many, or as a class when expanded; others skip it.

>15|few|TRBV21-1|NA|TRBJ1-4
TGTGCCAGCAGCTTGCGGCCGAATAAGAATGGAAAACTGTTTTTT
CASSLRPNKNGKLFF
>12|NA|TRBV9|TRBD2|TRBJ2-7
TGTGCCAGCAGCGTTTGGGGGGGCGAGCAGTACTTC
CASSVWGGEQYF
>15|NA|TRBV7-7|TRBD2|TRBJ2-3
TGTGCTAGCAGCTTAGGACTAGGATCTTCAGATACGCAGTATTTT
CASSLGLGSSDTQYF
>12|NA|TRBV19|NA|TRBJ2-1
TGTGCCAGCTCAGGGTTTGTAGATGAGCAGTTCTTC
CASSGFVDEQFF
>12|NA|TRBV29-1|NA|TRBJ1-1
TGCAGCGCCGGGACACCGAACACTGAAGCTTTCTTT
CSAGTPNTEAFF
>13|NA|TRBV7-2|TRBD1|TRBJ1-5
TGTGCCAGCAGCCTGACAGGGACTCAGCCCCAGCATTTT
CASSLTGTQPQHF
>13|NA|TRBV9|NA|TRBJ2-7
TGTGCCAGCAGCGTAGCCCCAGGGGAAGAGCAGTACTTC
CASSVAPGEEQYF
>14|NA|TRBV28|NA|TRBJ2-3
TGTGCCAGCAGTTTGGCGGAAAGCACAGATACGCAGTATTTT
CASSLAESTDTQYF
>15|few|TRBV6-2/TRBV6-3|TRBD2|TRBJ2-3
TGTGCCAGCAGTAGCGGGAGGGCTAGCACAGATACGCAGTATTTT
CASSSGRASTDTQYF
>12|NA|TRBV2|NA|TRBJ2-3
TGTGCCAGCAGTTCCGGGTCTCGCGAGGGGTATTTT
CASSSGSREGYF
>14|NA|TRBV18|NA|TRBJ1-1
TGTGCCAGCTCACCCGATGCTACGGGCACTGAAGCTTTCTTT
CASSPDATGTEAFF
>15|NA|TRBV6-4|TRBD2|TRBJ2-3
TGTGCCAGCAGGACTAGCGGGAGGGTCCCAGATACGCAGTATTTT
CASRTSGRVPDTQYF
>14|NA|TRBV11-2|TRBD2|TRBJ2-5
TGTGCCAGCAGCTTAGCGGGAGGGCAAGAGACCCAGTACTTC
CASSLAGGQETQYF
>17|NA|TRBV5-1|TRBD2|TRBJ2-1
TGCGCCAGCAGCCACGGGACTAGCGGGAGCGTATACAATGAGCAGTTCTTC
CASSHGTSGSVYNEQFF
>16|NA|TRBV11-2|TRBD2|TRBJ2-1
TGTGCCAGCAGCATCACTAGCGGGAGCTCCTACAATGAGCAGTTCTTC
CASSITSGSSYNEQFF
>15|NA|TRBV19|NA|TRBJ1-5
TGTGCCAGTAGACGGGGGGGTTATAGCAATCAGCCCCAGCATTTT
CASRRGGYSNQPQHF
>14|NA|TRBV6-5|TRBD1|TRBJ1-2
TGTGCCAGCAGTTACGCCGGGACAGGCTATGGCTACACCTTC
CASSYAGTGYGYTF
>13|NA|TRBV7-9|TRBD1|TRBJ1-2
TGTGCCAGCAGCTTAGGAGGGGGCAGGGGCTACACCTTC
CASSLGGGRGYTF
>13|NA|TRBV29-1|TRBD1|TRBJ2-7
TGCAGCGCCTCGGGACAGGGTTTTGGCGAGCAGTACTTC
CSASGQGFGEQYF
>15|NA|TRBV19|NA|TRBJ2-7
TGTGCCAGTACCCGGGGGTCTGGGGCGACCTACGAGCAGTACTTC
CASTRGSGATYEQYF
>13|NA|TRBV9|NA|TRBJ1-3
TGTGCCAGCAGCGCCAGTCTTTCTTCCACCATATATTTT
CASSASLSSTIYF
>15|few|TRBV18|TRBD1|TRBJ2-7
TGTGCCAGCTCCGGCCGGGACAGGGGCTACTACGAGCAGTACTTC
CASSGRDRGYYEQYF
>17|NA|TRBV5-1|TRBD2|TRBJ2-2
TGCGCCAGCAGCTTGGGACTAGCGGGAGGCACGACCGGGGAGCTGTTTTTT
CASSLGLAGGTTGELFF
>14|NA|TRBV3-1/TRBV3-2|NA|TRBJ2-7
TGTGCCAGCAGCCCTCCTCTCGGGACCTACGAGCAGTACTTC
CASSPPLGTYEQYF
>15|NA|TRBV7-2|TRBD2|TRBJ2-1
TGTGCCAGCAGCTTAGAAGTAGCGGGAGGCAATGAGCAGTTCTTC
CASSLEVAGGNEQFF
>13|NA|TRBV6-5|NA|TRBJ2-7
TGTGCCAGCACACCCTCGGGGACCTACGAGCAGTACTTC
CASTPSGTYEQYF
>15|NA|TRBV19|TRBD1|TRBJ2-1
TGTGCCAGTAGTCATGGACAGGGGGGGGACAATGAGCAGTTCTTC
CASSHGQGGDNEQFF
>15|NA|TRBV20-1|NA|TRBJ2-7
TGCAGTGCTAGTGACAGGAGAACTAGCTCCTACGAGCAGTACTTC
CSASDRRTSSYEQYF
>16|NA|TRBV9|TRBD2|TRBJ2-1
TGTGCCAGCAGCGTAGGGTCAGCGGGAGGATGGAATGAGCAGTTCTTC
CASSVGSAGGWNEQFF
>13|NA|TRBV30|NA|TRBJ2-1
TGTGCCTGGAGGGAGGACAGCTACAATGAGCAGTTCTTC
CAWREDSYNEQFF
>15|NA|TRBV15|TRBD2|TRBJ2-7
TGTGCCACCAGCAGAGATAGTTGGCGGGAGGTCGGGCAGTACTTC
CATSRDSWREVGQYF
>16|NA|TRBV28|TRBD1|TRBJ2-5
TGTGCCAGCACCTTGGGGGGTGGACAGGGCACCCAGACCCAGTACTTC
CASTLGGGQGTQTQYF
>14|once|TRBV3-1/TRBV3-2|TRBD1|TRBJ1-5
TGTGCCAGCAGCCGGGGACAGGGGGATCAGCCCCAGCATTTT
CASSRGQGDQPQHF
>15|NA|TRBV2|NA|TRBJ2-3
TGTGCCAGCACCCAGCAGGGTAAGAGCACAGATACGCAGTATTTT
CASTQQGKSTDTQYF
>13|NA|TRBV6-5|TRBD1|TRBJ1-5
TGTGCCAGCAGGGACAGGGACGCTCAGCCCCAGCATTTT
CASRDRDAQPQHF
>17|NA|TRBV19|TRBD2|TRBJ2-3
TGTGCCAGTAGTAACCCTTCCCGCGGGAGCAGTAGAGATACGCAGTATTTT
CASSNPSRGSSRDTQYF
>13|NA|TRBV30|NA|TRBJ2-2
TGTGCCTGGAGTGTAGTGAGTCACGGGGAGCTGTTTTTT
CAWSVVSHGELFF
>14|NA|TRBV7-2|TRBD1|TRBJ2-1
TGTGCCAGCAGCTTAGTGGGACAGGGTACACGGCAGTTCTTC
CASSLVGQGTRQFF
>14|NA|TRBV2|NA|TRBJ2-3
TGTGCCAGCAGGACTACACAGAGCACAGATACGCAGTATTTT
CASRTTQSTDTQYF
>15|NA|TRBV27|TRBD2|TRBJ2-3
TGTGCCAGCAGTTTGACTAGCGGACTGAGAGATACGCAGTATTTT
CASSLTSGLRDTQYF
>14|NA|TRBV2|NA|TRBJ2-3
TGTGCCAGCAGTGTTACAGGGCCTTGGGATACGCAGTATTTT
CASSVTGPWDTQYF
>14|few|TRBV27|TRBD1|TRBJ1-1
TGTGCCAGCAGTCAAGGGACAGTGAACACTGAAGCTTTCTTT
CASSQGTVNTEAFF
>15|NA|TRBV19|NA|TRBJ2-3
TGTGCCACCCAACAAGGGCCGGGGTACACAGATACGCAGTATTTT
CATQQGPGYTDTQYF
>13|NA|TRBV4-1|NA|TRBJ1-3
TGCGCCAGCAGCCAGAGAGATGGAAACACCATATATTTT
CASSQRDGNTIYF
>14|NA|TRBV18|NA|TRBJ1-2
TGTGCCAGCTCACCGGGAGGGGGGACCTATGGCTACACCTTC
CASSPGGGTYGYTF
>13|NA|TRBV6-6|NA|TRBJ1-2
TGTGCCAGCAGTTCCCTAGACTGGAATGGCTACACCTTC
CASSSLDWNGYTF
>17|NA|TRBV2|TRBD1|TRBJ2-6
TGTGCCAGCAGAGGACAGGGTATAGTATCAGGGGCCAACGTCCTGACTTTC
CASRGQGIVSGANVLTF
>15|NA|TRBV19|TRBD1|TRBJ1-1
TGTGCCAGTAGTACCTATCGGACAGGGTTGGCTGAAGCTTTCTTT
CASSTYRTGLAEAFF
>15|once|TRBV10-3|NA|TRBJ1-1
TGTGCCATCAGTGCAGCGACAGGATTAAACACTGAAGCTTTCTTT
CAISAATGLNTEAFF
>15|NA|TRBV7-9|NA|TRBJ1-2
TGTGCCAGCAGCGACTGGGGGGGCAGATCTGAGGGCTACACCTTC
CASSDWGGRSEGYTF
>13|NA|TRBV15|NA|TRBJ1-5
TGTGCCACCAGCCGTGGCGGGGGGACTCCCCAGCATTTT
CATSRGGGTPQHF
>14|once|TRBV5-8|TRBD1|TRBJ1-1
TGTGCCAGCAGCTTGTCGGGACAGGGGGCTGAAGCTTTCTTT
CASSLSGQGAEAFF
>18|NA|TRBV24-1|TRBD2|TRBJ2-3
TGTGCCACCAGTGACCCAAGTGGATCCACTAGCGGGGCTTATACGCAGTATTTT
CATSDPSGSTSGAYTQYF
>13|NA|TRBV29-1|TRBD1|TRBJ1-5
TGCAGCACGAAGACAGGGAACAATCAGCCCCAGCATTTT
CSTKTGNNQPQHF
>14|NA|TRBV13|NA|TRBJ1-1
TGTGCCAGCAGCCGTAGGGAGCTAAGGACTGAAGCTTTCTTT
CASSRRELRTEAFF
>13|NA|TRBV5-1|NA|TRBJ1-5
TGCGCCAGCAGCTTGGAACAGGGTCAGCCCCAGCATTTT
CASSLEQGQPQHF
>15|once|TRBV10-3|TRBD2|TRBJ2-5
TGTGCCATCAGTGGGACTAGCGGGGGACAAGAGACCCAGTACTTC
CAISGTSGGQETQYF
>14|NA|TRBV11-2|TRBD1|TRBJ1-1
TGTGCCAGCAGCGACGTAGGGACAGTGCCCTTACCTTTCTTT
CASSDVGTVPLPFF
>12|NA|TRBV6-5|TRBD1|TRBJ1-2
TGTGCCAGCAAGGACAGGGGTTATGGCTACACCTTC
CASKDRGYGYTF
>16|NA|TRBV15|TRBD1|TRBJ2-7
TGTGCCACCAGCAGATCGAGCTCGGACAGGGGCGACGAGCAGTACTTC
CATSRSSSDRGDEQYF